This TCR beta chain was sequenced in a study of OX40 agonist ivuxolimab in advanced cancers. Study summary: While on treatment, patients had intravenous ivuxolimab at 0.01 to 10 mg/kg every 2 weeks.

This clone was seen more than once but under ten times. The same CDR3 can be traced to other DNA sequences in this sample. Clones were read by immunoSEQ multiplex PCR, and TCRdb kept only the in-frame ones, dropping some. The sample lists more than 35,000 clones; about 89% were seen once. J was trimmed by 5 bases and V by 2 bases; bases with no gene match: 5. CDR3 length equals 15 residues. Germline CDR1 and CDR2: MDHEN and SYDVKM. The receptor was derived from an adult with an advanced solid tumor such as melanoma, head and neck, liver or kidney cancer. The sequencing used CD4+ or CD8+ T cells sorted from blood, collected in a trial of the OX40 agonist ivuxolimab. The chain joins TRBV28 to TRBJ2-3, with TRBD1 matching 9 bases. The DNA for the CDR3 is TGTGCCAGCAGTTTAGGGACAGGGTATCGAGATACGCAGTATTTT. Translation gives CASSLGTGYRDTQYF.